Below are 19 T cell receptor beta chains sequenced from a single sample in a study of OX40 agonist ivuxolimab in advanced cancers. Assay: immunoSEQ multiplex PCR; the TCRdb copy retains only in-frame clones and omits some. The repertoire consists of approximately 78,000 clones, with 86% occurring once and the leading ten covering approximately 7%. The sequenced sample was CD4+ or CD8+ T cells sorted from blood, obtained in a trial of the OX40 agonist ivuxolimab. These receptors came from an adult with an advanced solid tumor such as melanoma, head and neck, liver or kidney cancer.

The chain uses TRBV5-4 and TRBJ1-6, with a tentative D call TRBD1 (6 bases). This CDR3 has 14 residues. The V end lost 2 bases, the J end lost 4 bases, and 7 bases lay between the germline ends. The germline CDR1 and CDR2 sequences are SGHNT and YYREEE (reference sequence). The CDR3 spells CASSFGQYNSPLHF. In nucleotides, the CDR3 is TGTGCCAGCAGCTTCGGACAGTATAATTCACCCCTCCACTTT.

The chain couples TRBV4-3 to TRBJ2-3, with TRBD1 identical over 7 bases. Germline lookup yields CDR1 LGHNA and CDR2 YSLEER. V trimming: 0 bases; J trimming: 9 bases; junction bases outside the gene matches: 15. The CDR3 covers 17 residues. CDR3 amino acids: CASSQDVARQGYGTQYF. CDR3 in DNA: TGCGCCAGCAGCCAAGATGTGGCAAGACAGGGATATGGCACGCAGTATTTT.

This clone was seen just once. V is TRBV6-5 and J is TRBJ1-1; 8 nucleotides agree with TRBD1. The CDR3 totals 15 residues. Germline V gene data show CDR1 as MNHEY and CDR2 as SVGAGI. V was clipped by 6 bases and J by 6 bases; unmatched bases: 12. The CDR3 here is CASSTTYRGVSEAFF. CDR3 DNA sequence: TGTGCCAGCAGCACCACCTACAGGGGGGTTTCTGAAGCTTTCTTT.

The chain recombines TRBV6-1 with TRBJ2-3; D is unresolved. The V gene lost 6 bases and the J gene lost 1 base, with 14 bases spanning the gap. Per the germline V gene, CDR1 is MNHNS and CDR2 is SASEGT. CDR3 length: 15 residues. CDR3 residues: CASRDWERGTDTQYF. DNA of the CDR3: TGTGCCAGCAGAGATTGGGAAAGAGGCACAGATACGCAGTATTTT.

This clone has only one observation. The chain recombines TRBV27 with TRBJ2-3; D unclear. This CDR3 region has 11 residues. CDR1 MNHEY and CDR2 SMNVEV come from the germline V gene (reference sequence). V lost 6 bases to trimming and J lost 2 bases, with 3 bases between them. The CDR3 DNA sequence: TGTGCCAGCAGAGACACAGATACGCAGTATTTT. Translated: CASRDTDTQYF.

V gene TRBV6-5 combines with J gene TRBJ2-7, with TRBD2 identical over 7 bases. Germline CDR1 and CDR2: MNHEY and SVGAGI. There are 15 residues in the CDR3. V was clipped by 3 bases and J by 2 bases; unmatched bases: 7. CDR3 nucleotide sequence: TGTGCCAGCAGTTATGGGGGGGAGCCCACCTACGAGCAGTACTTC. Translated: CASSYGGEPTYEQYF.

This clone turned up a few times. V and J are TRBV6-1 and TRBJ2-4, with TRBD1 matching 9 bases. This CDR3 has 14 amino acids. Germline V gene lookup returns CDR1 MNHNS and CDR2 SASEGT. The V gene end was trimmed by 4 bases and the J gene end by 15 bases; junction bases not matched to a gene: 13. The CDR3 DNA is TGTGCCAGCAGTGTGGACAGGGGCGTGTTGGTCGGGTACTTC. It codes for CASSVDRGVLVGYF.

V and J are TRBV7-9 and TRBJ2-4, with D unclear. Germline values: CDR1 SEHNR, CDR2 FQNEAQ (reference sequence). The germline V and J ends were trimmed by 3 bases and 2 bases, with 14 bases remaining between them. This CDR3 contains 16 residues. In DNA form, the CDR3 reads TGTGCCAGCAGCTTTTGGGGTATTGAGTCCAAAAACATTCAGTACTTC. Protein product: CASSFWGIESKNIQYF.

This clone was recorded once. This chain joins TRBV28 and TRBJ2-7; D gene uncertain. CDR3 length: 11 residues. Germline V gives CDR1 MDHEN, CDR2 SYDVKM. Trimming took off 5 bases at V and 4 bases at J, with 6 bases between the two ends. CDR3 sequence reads: CASSGLYEQYF. CDR3 DNA sequence: TGTGCCAGCAGTGGGTTATACGAGCAGTACTTC.

The rearrangement uses TRBV5-1 and TRBJ1-4; no definite D call. Trimming removed 1 base from V and 3 bases from J, with 10 bases in between. In germline, CDR1 is SGHRS, CDR2 YFSETQ. This CDR3 has 15 amino acids. Written as DNA, the CDR3 is TGCGCCAGCAGCTTGACTAGAACTGCTAATGAAAAACTGTTTTTT. Protein product: CASSLTRTANEKLFF.

The genes are TRBV13 and TRBJ2-7; no clear D. Germline V gene sequence: CDR1 PRHDT, CDR2 FYEKMQ (reference sequence). Trimming left V 5 bases short and J 0 bases short, with 14 bases between. The CDR3 length is 15 residues. CDR3: CASSPRGQSSYEQYF. DNA for the CDR3: TGTGCCAGCAGCCCCCGTGGGCAGAGCTCCTACGAGCAGTACTTC.

The gene calls are TRBV7-9 and TRBJ1-3; possibly TRBD1 for D (5 bases). The length of the CDR3 is 14 residues. Trimming shortened V by 3 bases and J by 3 bases, and 9 bases separated the two germline ends. The germline gives CDR1 SEHNR, CDR2 FQNEAQ (reference sequence). The CDR3 loop reads CASSLQGGGNTIYF. CDR3 DNA: TGTGCCAGCAGCTTGCAGGGTGGTGGAAACACCATATATTTT. The full variable domain, its missing parts supplied by reference TRBV7-9 and TRBJ1-3, is DTGVSQNPRHKITKRGQNVTFRCDPISEHNRLYWYRQTLGQGPEFLTYFQNEAQLEKSRLLSDRFSAERPKGSFSTLEIQRTEQGDSAMYLCASSLQGGGNTIYFGEGSWLTVV.

The CDR3 region is CASSKRDRVNEKLFF. The CDR3, as DNA: TGTGCCAGCAGCAAAAGGGACAGGGTGAATGAAAAACTGTTTTTT. This rearrangement joins TRBV5-4 to TRBJ1-4; TRBD1 matches at 9 bases. After removal of 4 bases from V and 5 bases from J, the junction contained 6 bases not matched to a gene. This CDR3 spans 15 amino acids. Germline CDR1 is SGHNT and CDR2 is YYREEE (reference sequence).

The chain has TRBV5-1 and TRBJ1-5; no clear D gene. V gave up 0 bases and J gave up 5 bases, with 6 bases separating them. The CDR3 runs to 13 residues. Per germline, CDR1 SGHRS and CDR2 YFSETQ. CDR3 sequence (DNA): TGCGCCAGCAGCTTGGATAAAGATCAGCCCCAGCATTTT. Amino acid sequence: CASSLDKDQPQHF.

The V call is TRBV11-2, the J call TRBJ2-7; D is possibly TRBD1 (5 bases). This CDR3 comprises 18 residues. Trimming cost V 1 base and J 0 bases, with 19 bases left between them. Germline CDR1 SGHAT, CDR2 FQNNGV. Here the CDR3 DNA reads TGTGCCAGCAGCTTAGTGGGTCCGACAGCCATGTACTCCTACGAGCAGTACTTC. It codes for CASSLVGPTAMYSYEQYF.

The chain recombines TRBV5-6 with TRBJ2-3; D gene unclear. CDR1 is SGHDT, CDR2 YYEEEE, per germline. Trimming removed 4 bases from V and 3 bases from J, with 9 bases in between. This CDR3 spans 13 amino acids. CDR3 sequence: CASSLDRTDTQYF. The CDR3 DNA is TGTGCCAGCAGCCTGGACCGAACAGATACGCAGTATTTT.

The rearrangement links TRBV6-1 to TRBJ2-3; D is unresolved. There are 11 residues in the CDR3. The V end was cut by 4 bases, the J end by 15 bases, with 14 bases between. Germline V CDR1 and CDR2: MNHNS, SASEGT. CDR3 bases: TGTGCCAGCAGTGCGCCCGGCCCTCCCTATTTT. It encodes CASSAPGPPYF.

V and J are TRBV5-1 and TRBJ1-1; D may be TRBD1 (5 bases). Trimming removed 0 bases at V and 1 base at J, with 16 bases between. The CDR3 length is 17 residues. Germline CDR1 is SGHRS and CDR2 is YFSETQ. In nucleotides, the CDR3 is TGCGCCAGCAGCTTGGGGGGGACCTACGGGGCGAACACTGAAGCTTTCTTT. Protein: CASSLGGTYGANTEAFF.

The V gene is TRBV5-8, the J gene TRBJ2-1, with 9 bases matching TRBD2. The V gene's germline CDR1 is SGHTS and CDR2 YDEGEE. This CDR3 contains 15 residues. V gave up 0 bases and J gave up 4 bases; unmatched junction bases: 2. CDR3 nucleotides: TGTGCCAGCAGCTTGGGGCGGGGGGGTTACAATGAGCAGTTCTTC. Amino acids: CASSLGRGGYNEQFF.